This section outlines one T cell receptor (beta chain) sequence together with its context. This sample is drawn from a study of blood T cell repertoires in COVID-19. Overall study: The analysed material was cDNA or gDNA that came from T cells, B-cell-depleted T cells, or PBMCs.

The CDR3 is 13 amino acids. V gave up 0 bases and J gave up 8 bases, with 10 bases separating them. Germline CDR1 SGHDN, CDR2 FVKESK. Original analysis: Reference gene primer amplification in the assay estimated nucleated cell counts. Libraries were prepared by immunoSEQ multiplex PCR; TCRdb keeps only in-frame clonotypes and omits some of them. V and J calls and clone size are given by that table; D and trimming were obtained from the DNA. The data contain about 290,000 clones, roughly 89% of them singletons. The chain couples TRBV14 to TRBJ1-2; D may be TRBD1 (5 bases). The sequence derives from a woman aged 25 to 39 with COVID-19, enrolled during active disease. Source material: peripheral blood. The CDR3 sequence: CASSQEGGKGYTF. CDR3 nucleotides: TGTGCCAGCAGCCAAGAGGGGGGGAAAGGCTACACCTTC.